What follows are 21 T cell receptor beta chains derived from one specimen sequenced in a study of CD8 T cells in ankylosing spondylitis (dated by TCRdb to the late 2010s). Study-wide conclusions, independent of this receptor: A TCR beta motif made up of several highly homologous amino acid variants appeared to be characteristic of blood from ankylosing spondylitis patients.

The library was built by means of 5' RACE. Sequencing was carried out with an Illumina HiSeq 2500. TCRdb cleaned the public reads at Q25 with fastp, built clones with MiXCR and kept in-frame beta chains. Merged by CDR3 protein, the rows form single entries marked with the most common genes and DNA. Present in this sample are 450,000 or so distinct CDR3 sequences, roughly a quarter of which were seen just once. Of the sample, roughly 0.8% falls within the top ten clones. Antigens for these TCRs are unknown. Material: blood, either unsorted or a sorted T cell fraction (not recorded which). The source is a male donor with ankylosing spondylitis.

The rearrangement joins TRBV20-1 to TRBJ1-5; D ambiguous. The CDR3 covers 13 residues. Per the germline V gene, CDR1 is DFQATT and CDR2 is SNEGSKA (reference sequence). V gave up 3 bases and J gave up 1 base, with 7 bases separating them. CDR3 sequence reads: CSASGVSNQPQHF. The CDR3 DNA follows: TGCAGTGCTAGCGGCGTCAGCAATCAGCCCCAGCATTTT.

The chain links TRBV6-1 to TRBJ2-3; D is undetermined. V lost 3 bases to trimming and J lost 0 bases, with 10 bases between them. Germline V gene sequence: CDR1 MNHNS, CDR2 SASEGT. CDR3 length: 15 residues. CDR3 amino acids: CASSELIPSTDTQYF. The CDR3 DNA follows: TGTGCCAGCAGTGAGTTAATTCCTAGCACAGATACGCAGTATTTT.

The chain carries TRBV20-1 and TRBJ2-3; D call uncertain. The CDR3 runs to 12 residues. V was clipped by 2 bases and J by 8 bases, with 11 bases between them. CDR1 DFQATT and CDR2 SNEGSKA come from the germline V gene (reference sequence). CDR3 loop: CSARPYGGTQYF. CDR3 sequence (DNA): TGCAGTGCTAGACCTTATGGTGGTACGCAGTATTTT.

This clonotype showed up just a few times. The gene calls are TRBV29-1 and TRBJ1-6, with 8 bases aligning to TRBD1. The germline gives CDR1 SQVTM, CDR2 ANQGSEA. The CDR3 totals 13 residues. After removal of 6 bases from V and 7 bases from J, the junction contained 5 bases not matched to a gene. The DNA for the CDR3 is TGCAGCGTAGGACAGGGAACGAATTCACCCCTCCACTTT. The encoded protein is CSVGQGTNSPLHF.

In this sample, this clonotype turned up a few times. The chain uses TRBV7-9 and TRBJ2-3; 9 bases match TRBD2. After removal of 3 bases from V and 4 bases from J, the junction contained 8 bases not matched to a gene. The CDR3 spans 16 residues. Germline assignment: CDR1 SEHNR and CDR2 FQNEAQ (reference sequence). The CDR3 sequence: CASSFPWEREADTQYF. The CDR3 DNA is TGTGCCAGCAGCTTCCCCTGGGAGCGGGAGGCAGATACGCAGTATTTT.

The chain recombines TRBV14 with TRBJ2-5; D ambiguous. The germline V gene encodes CDR1 SGHDN and CDR2 FVKESK. This CDR3 contains 16 residues. V lost 4 bases and J 3 bases, leaving 18 bases between the germline ends. CDR3 loop: CASSRVVVRGEETQYF. CDR3 sequence (DNA): TGTGCCAGCAGCCGAGTTGTCGTCCGAGGTGAAGAGACCCAGTACTTC. The full variable domain, with the rest looked up from reference TRBV14 and TRBJ2-5, is EAGVTQFPSHSVIEKGQTVTLRCDPISGHDNLYWYRRVMGKEIKFLLHFVKESKQDESGMPNNRFLAERTGGTYSTLKVQPAELEDSGVYFCASSRVVVRGEETQYFGPGTRLLVL.

The chain joins TRBV7-2 to TRBJ2-1, with D unclear. The CDR3 runs to 13 residues. Trimming removed 4 bases at V and 10 bases at J, with 14 bases between. Germline CDR1 and CDR2: SGHTA and FQGNSA. CDR3 sequence: CASSSLSGREQFF. The CDR3 nucleotides are TGTGCCAGCAGCTCCCTATCTGGGCGGGAGCAGTTCTTC.

This clonotype was counted between two and nine times. The chain has TRBV19 and TRBJ1-5; D is perhaps TRBD1 (5 bases). The germline V gene has CDR1 LNHDA and CDR2 SQIVND (reference sequence). CDR3 length equals 14 residues. V shed 7 bases and J shed 1 base, with 11 bases lying between them. DNA of the CDR3: TGTGCCAGTACGGGGCAAACAAGCAATCAGCCCCAGCATTTT. This codes for CASTGQTSNQPQHF.

This clonotype turned up a few times. The genes are TRBV14 and TRBJ2-1; tentatively, D is TRBD1 (6 bases). CDR1 is SGHDN and CDR2 is FVKESK in the germline V gene. This CDR3 is 15 amino acids long. Trimming stripped 0 bases from V and 4 bases from J, with 10 bases between. The CDR3 DNA reads TGTGCCAGCAGCCAAGACCTGACAGGTTACAATGAGCAGTTCTTC. This sequence encodes CASSQDLTGYNEQFF.

This rearrangement joins TRBV5-6 to TRBJ2-7, with TRBD1 as a possible D gene (6 bases). This CDR3 has 15 amino acids. Germline loops: CDR1 SGHDT, CDR2 YYEEEE. V lost 2 bases, J lost 4 bases, and 16 bases lay in between. The CDR3 nucleotides read TGTGCCAGCAGCTTAGTCGGGACAACCTCATACGAGCAGTACGTC. Translation: CASSLVGTTSYEQYV.

The V call is TRBV5-1, the J call TRBJ1-3; 7 positions match TRBD1. Germline loops: CDR1 SGHRS, CDR2 YFSETQ. V lost 0 bases to trimming and J lost 5 bases; unmatched junction nucleotides: 5. The CDR3 spans 15 residues. For the CDR3, the DNA is TGCGCCAGCAGCTTGGGAGGGGGCAATCGAAACACCATATATTTT. As protein: CASSLGGGNRNTIYF. The full variable domain, completed using reference TRBV5-1 and TRBJ1-3, is KAGVTQTPRYLIKTRGQQVTLSCSPISGHRSVSWYQQTPGQGLQFLFEYFSETQRNKGNFPGRFSGRQFSNSRSEMNVSTLELGDSALYLCASSLGGGNRNTIYFGEGSWLTVV.

This clonotype was seen a handful of times. The chain couples TRBV5-1 to TRBJ1-4, with 9 bases identical to TRBD1. CDR3 length: 14 amino acids. The junction had 6 bases not matched to a gene; V was cut back by 4 bases and J by 8 bases. Germline V lookup: CDR1 SGHRS, CDR2 YFSETQ. CDR3 loop: CASSMGQGSEKLFF. The CDR3 bases are TGCGCCAGCAGCATGGGACAGGGATCCGAAAAACTGTTTTTT.

The sample holds one count of this clonotype. The V and J genes are TRBV19 and TRBJ2-3; tentative D call: TRBD2 (5 bases). Trimming shortened V by 7 bases and J by 1 base, and 12 bases separated the two germline ends. Germline V lookup: CDR1 LNHDA, CDR2 SQIVND (reference sequence). CDR3 length: 14 amino acids. Here the CDR3 reads CASKNVGGTDTQYF. Here the CDR3 DNA reads TGTGCCAGTAAGAATGTGGGAGGCACAGATACGCAGTATTTT. Together with reference TRBV19 and TRBJ2-3, the CDR3 gives the full variable domain: DGGITQSPKYLFRKEGQNVTLSCEQNLNHDAMYWYRQDPGQGLRLIYYSQIVNDFQKGDIAEGYSVSREKKESFPLTVTSAQKNPTAFYLCASKNVGGTDTQYFGPGTRLTVL.

The CDR3 loop reads CASSFHQPQHF. DNA for the CDR3: TGTGCCAGCAGTTTTCATCAGCCCCAGCATTTT. The chain carries TRBV12-3 or TRBV12-4 and TRBJ1-5; unclear D gene. This CDR3 has 11 residues. The V end was cut by 3 bases, the J end by 5 bases, with 2 bases between.

J is TRBJ2-5 and V is TRBV29-1; D remains ambiguous. Deletions cut 4 bases from V and 5 bases from J, with 20 bases between. The CDR3 consists of 15 residues. Germline V gives CDR1 SQVTM, CDR2 ANQGSEA. The DNA of the CDR3 is TGCAGCGTTGTTGAAAGGGCTTCCCTGGGGGAGACCCAGTACTTC. Translated: CSVVERASLGETQYF.

The chain carries TRBV29-1 and TRBJ1-4; D gene uncertain. Germline-derived CDR1 and CDR2 are SQVTM and ANQGSEA. The V end was cut by 6 bases, the J end by 4 bases, with 18 bases between. The length of the CDR3 is 15 residues. CDR3 in amino acids: CSVTPSGIGNEKLFF. CDR3 in DNA: TGCAGCGTCACCCCCTCCGGGATCGGTAATGAAAAACTGTTTTTT.

Comment on this clonotype: A read error is likely, as this CDR3 ends without the conserved phenylalanine or tryptophan. The chain employs TRBV5-6 and TRBJ2-5; a weak D match, TRBD2 (6 bases). CDR1 SGHDT and CDR2 YYEEEE come from the germline V gene. The CDR3 contains 14 residues. Trimming left V 6 bases short and J 9 bases short, with 21 bases between. The CDR3 DNA is TGTGCCAGCACCCACGGACTATCACAAGCAGCCCAGTACCTC. Translation gives CASTHGLSQAAQYL.

The rearrangement uses TRBV5-1 and TRBJ2-1; a possible D gene is TRBD2 (5 bases). The CDR3 extends over 15 amino acids. CDR1 and CDR2 from the germline V gene are SGHRS and YFSETQ. V was shortened by 4 bases and J by 4 bases, with 15 bases between the two germline ends. The CDR3 reads CASSPGLNLYNEQFF. CDR3 sequence (DNA): TGCGCCAGCAGCCCTGGACTTAACCTTTACAATGAGCAGTTCTTC.

This clonotype was found a few times. This chain joins TRBV12-3 or TRBV12-4 and TRBJ2-7; no definite D call. V shed 6 bases and J shed 5 bases, with 14 bases lying between them. The CDR3 has 13 amino acids. The CDR3 coding sequence is TGTGCCAGCAGACGAAACAGTTTGGACGAGCAGTACTTC. Protein product: CASRRNSLDEQYF.

The rearrangement links TRBV24-1 to TRBJ2-1; D is ambiguous. With 4 bases removed from V and 8 bases from J, the gap between germline ends came to 8 bases. CDR3 length: 12 amino acids. The germline V gene has CDR1 KGHDR and CDR2 SFDVKD. This chain's CDR3 is CATSDQVHEQFF. The CDR3 DNA sequence: TGTGCCACCAGTGACCAAGTCCATGAGCAGTTCTTC.

The sample holds a few counts of this clonotype. This chain joins TRBV11-2 and TRBJ2-1; D might be TRBD2 (5 bases). The V gene lost 2 bases and the J gene lost 5 bases, with 16 bases spanning the gap. CDR3 length: 16 residues. Germline assignment: CDR1 SGHAT and CDR2 FQNNGV. CDR3 in amino acids: CASSLRLIAIDNEQFF. CDR3 coding DNA: TGTGCCAGCAGCTTAAGGTTGATAGCGATCGACAATGAGCAGTTCTTC. The full variable domain, with the rest looked up from reference TRBV11-2 and TRBJ2-1, is EAGVAQSPRYKIIEKRQSVAFWCNPISGHATLYWYQQILGQGPKLLIQFQNNGVVDDSQLPKDRFSAERLKGVDSTLKIQPAKLEDSAVYLCASSLRLIAIDNEQFFGPGTRLTVL.